The next 6 T cell receptor beta chains were all read from a single sample in a study of blood T cell repertoires in COVID-19. Sequenced by immunoSEQ multiplex PCR; TCRdb stores in-frame clones only, minus some. The repertoire holds 350,000 to 550,000 clones, with about 85% as singletons. The sequenced sample was PBMCs or T cells enriched from blood (not recorded which). The receptor set was obtained from a woman younger than 35 with acute COVID-19.

The CDR3 DNA follows: TGTGCCAGCTCACCAAGGGCGGAGGACTATGGCTACACCTTC. Amino acids: CASSPRAEDYGYTF. The chain links TRBV18 to TRBJ1-2; D is unresolved. The CDR3 is 14 residues long. V dropped 2 bases and J dropped 3 bases, with 10 bases sitting between them. Germline values: CDR1 KGHSH, CDR2 LQKENI.

The chain recombines TRBV4-1 with TRBJ1-3, with 8 bases matching TRBD1. V lost 0 bases and J lost 5; bases outside the gene matches: 3. The CDR3 is made up of 15 amino acids. Germline CDR1 and CDR2: MGHRA and YSYEKL. For the CDR3, the DNA is TGCGCCAGCAGCCAAGAGGCAGGGGGCAGAAACACCATATATTTT. It is translated as CASSQEAGGRNTIYF.

The chain joins TRBV7-3 to TRBJ1-1; tentatively, D is TRBD1 (6 bases). CDR3 length: 17 residues. From germline, CDR1 is SGHTA and CDR2 FQGTGA. Trimming removed 2 bases from V and 3 bases from J, with 19 bases in between. The CDR3 coding sequence is TGTGCCAGCAGCTTATATCGAGTCGGGGAGGGGGACACTGAAGCTTTCTTT. Residues: CASSLYRVGEGDTEAFF.

V usage is TRBV27 and J usage is TRBJ2-1; 8 bases are a match to TRBD1. V lost 0 bases and J lost 7; bases outside the gene matches: 2. The CDR3 runs 14 residues. Germline V lookup: CDR1 MNHEY, CDR2 SMNVEV (reference sequence). The CDR3 protein is CASSLSGQGNEQFF. CDR3 nucleotides: TGTGCCAGCAGTTTATCTGGACAGGGTAATGAGCAGTTCTTC.

The chain has TRBV7-9 and TRBJ2-1; 10 nucleotides align to TRBD2. The CDR3 spans 15 residues. The junction had 9 bases not matched to a gene; V was cut back by 6 bases and J by 7 bases. Germline V gene sequence: CDR1 SEHNR, CDR2 FQNEAQ (reference sequence). CDR3: CASSKSGRATNEQFF. CDR3 nucleotide sequence: TGTGCCAGCAGTAAAAGCGGGAGGGCCACTAATGAGCAGTTCTTC. Supplemented by reference TRBV7-9 and TRBJ2-1, the full variable domain reads DTGVSQNPRHKITKRGQNVTFRCDPISEHNRLYWYRQTLGQGPEFLTYFQNEAQLEKSRLLSDRFSAERPKGSFSTLEIQRTEQGDSAMYLCASSKSGRATNEQFFGPGTRLTVL.

The rearrangement joins TRBV5-6 to TRBJ1-5; D is ambiguous. Germline CDR1 is SGHDT and CDR2 is YYEEEE. Trimming cost V 1 base and J 3 bases, with 8 bases left between them. The CDR3 extends over 14 amino acids. The CDR3: CASSLSRDNQPQHF. Here the CDR3 DNA reads TGTGCCAGCAGCTTGAGCCGGGACAATCAGCCCCAGCATTTT.